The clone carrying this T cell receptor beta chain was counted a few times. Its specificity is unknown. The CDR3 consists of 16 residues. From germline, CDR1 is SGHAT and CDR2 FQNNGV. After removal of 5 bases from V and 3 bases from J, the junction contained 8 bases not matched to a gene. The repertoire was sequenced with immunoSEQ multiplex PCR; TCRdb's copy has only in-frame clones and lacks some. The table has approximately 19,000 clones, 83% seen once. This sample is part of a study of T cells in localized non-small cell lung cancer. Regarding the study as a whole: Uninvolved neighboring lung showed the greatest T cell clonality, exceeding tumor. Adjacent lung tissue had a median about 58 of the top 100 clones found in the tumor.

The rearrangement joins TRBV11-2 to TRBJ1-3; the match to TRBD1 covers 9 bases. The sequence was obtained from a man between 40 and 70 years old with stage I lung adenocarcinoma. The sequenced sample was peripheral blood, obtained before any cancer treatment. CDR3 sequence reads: CASSPEGTGLGNTIYF. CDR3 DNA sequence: TGTGCCAGCAGCCCTGAGGGGACAGGGCTTGGAAACACCATATATTTT.